The 20 T cell receptor beta chains given below trace back to one sample, sequenced in a study of glioma-infiltrating T cells. The iRepertoire nested amplicon-rescue multiplex PCR amplified TCR alpha and beta CDR3s from RNA. TCRdb itself ran the multiplex PCR reads through MiXCR, one entry per CDR3 protein. The sample consists of 300,000 to 450,000 distinct CDR3 sequences, about two fifths of them appearing once. Sequencing used glioma tissue, nonneoplastic brain tissue, or PBMCs (not recorded which). Receptor source: a human donor with low-grade glioma or glioblastoma, undergoing nonglioma brain surgery, or in good health (not recorded which).

This chain joins TRBV7-2 and TRBJ1-2; D is uncertain. Germline assignment: CDR1 SGHTA and CDR2 FQGNSA. The CDR3 runs to 14 residues. Trimming shortened V by 5 bases and J by 5 bases, and 15 bases separated the two germline ends. The CDR3 protein is CASSLYSPIYGYTF. Here the CDR3 DNA reads TGTGCCAGCAGCCTATATTCCCCCATTTATGGCTACACCTTC.

The V and J genes are TRBV20-1 and TRBJ2-5, with 7 bases aligning to TRBD2. The CDR3 runs to 14 residues. Germline-derived CDR1 and CDR2 are DFQATT and SNEGSKA (reference sequence). V gave up 3 bases and J gave up 1 base; unmatched junction bases: 5. This CDR3 is CSARGPSGQETQYF. The CDR3 DNA is TGCAGTGCTAGGGGGCCTAGCGGCCAAGAGACCCAGTACTTC.

Concerning this clonotype: A much larger clonotype is one base distant, so this may be a read error. CDR3 in DNA: TGTGCCAGCAGTCCTCGGGCCGGGACCCCCCGAGAGACCCAGCACTTC. Protein sequence: CASSPRAGTPRETQHF. The genes are TRBV6-2 or TRBV6-3 and TRBJ2-1, with D perhaps given as TRBD1 or TRBD2 (5 bases each). CDR3 size: 16 residues. Germline values: CDR1 MNHEY, CDR2 SVGEGT.

On this clonotype: Given the absence of the conserved phenylalanine or tryptophan at the CDR3 end, a read error is likely. This chain joins TRBV6-1 and TRBJ1-5, with D hard to call. The CDR3 spans 13 residues. Trimming removed 7 bases at V and 5 bases at J, with 12 bases between. Germline CDR1 MNHNS, CDR2 SASEGT. The CDR3 is CASTFRRDQPQHS. CDR3 in DNA: TGTGCCAGCACCTTCAGAAGGGATCAGCCCCAGCATTCT.

The chain is built from TRBV28 and TRBJ2-3, with 8 nucleotides matching TRBD2. This CDR3 contains 17 residues. Trimming took 3 bases from V and 0 from J; bases not matched to a gene: 8. The germline CDR1 and CDR2 sequences are MDHEN and SYDVKM. CDR3 DNA: TGTGCCAGCAGTTTTTGGGGACTAGGACTAAGCACAGATACGCAGTATTTT. The encoded protein is CASSFWGLGLSTDTQYF.

In this sample, this clonotype turned up many times. V gene TRBV7-2 combines with J gene TRBJ2-7, with 10 bases that match TRBD2. The V gene's germline CDR1 is SGHTA and CDR2 FQGNSA. J lost 5 bases, V lost 4 bases, and 8 bases had no gene match. The CDR3 runs to 15 residues. In DNA form, the CDR3 reads TGTGCCAGCAGCTCCCTAGCGGGAGTAGTCCACGAGCAGTACTTC. This gives the protein CASSSLAGVVHEQYF.

About this clonotype itself: Germline and junction disagree at one end, which may indicate a read error. The rearrangement uses TRBV27 and TRBJ1-2; D remains unclear. CDR3 size: 15 residues. CDR1 and CDR2 from the germline V gene are MNHEY and SMNVEV (reference sequence). The CDR3 nucleotides are TGTGCCAGCAGTTTGGATCCCCCCGGAGTGTATGGCCACACCTTC. Translation gives CASSLDPPGVYGHTF.

This clonotype turned up a few times. The chain carries TRBV2 and TRBJ2-5; 8 bases agree with TRBD2. This CDR3 is 15 amino acids long. The germline V gene has CDR1 SNHLY and CDR2 FYNNEI. Trimming removed 3 bases from V and 0 bases from J; junction bases left unmatched: 3. The CDR3 DNA is TGTGCCAGCAGTGACCCGGGAGGGTACCAAGAGACCCAGTACTTC. Amino acid sequence: CASSDPGGYQETQYF.

This clonotype was seen ten or more times. The rearrangement links TRBV6-2 or TRBV6-3 to TRBJ2-7; D is unresolved. The CDR3 contains 12 residues. V shed 6 bases and J shed 5 bases, with 11 bases lying between them. Germline CDR1 and CDR2: MNHEY and SVGEGT. CDR3 sequence reads: CASSPRRHEQYF. The DNA of the CDR3 is TGTGCCAGCAGCCCCCGACGCCACGAGCAGTACTTC.

This clonotype came up a few times. This sequence joins TRBV20-1 and TRBJ2-1; 7 positions match TRBD2. Germline assignment: CDR1 DFQATT and CDR2 SNEGSKA (reference sequence). The CDR3 totals 15 residues. V was pared by 3 bases and J by 4 bases, with 9 bases of the junction left unmatched. CDR3 DNA sequence: TGCAGTGCTAGGAAAGGGACTACTACTTACAATGAGCAGTTCTTC. The encoded protein is CSARKGTTTYNEQFF.

Concerning this clonotype itself: A read error may explain this, as a much larger clone is one base away. DNA for the CDR3: TGTGCCAGCAGTTACACAGCTAACTATGGCTACACCTTC. Its protein is CASSYTANYGYTF. The genes are TRBV6-6 and TRBJ1-2; D call uncertain. The V end was cut by 2 bases, the J end by 0 bases, with 4 bases between. The CDR3 is made up of 13 amino acids. Germline-derived CDR1 and CDR2 are MNHNY and SVGAGI (reference sequence).

V is TRBV2 and J is TRBJ2-3; no clear D. The CDR3 length is 14 residues. CDR1 and CDR2 from the germline V gene are SNHLY and FYNNEI. V was shortened by 4 bases and J by 3 bases, with 11 bases between the two germline ends. CDR3 sequence: CASSALSGTDTQYF. CDR3 nucleotide sequence: TGTGCCAGCAGTGCGCTGAGTGGAACAGATACGCAGTATTTT.

This sequence joins TRBV5-4 and TRBJ1-3; perhaps TRBD1 as D (5 bases). The CDR3 runs 16 residues. V gave up 4 bases and J gave up 0 bases, with 14 bases separating them. Germline V gives CDR1 SGHNT, CDR2 YYREEE (reference sequence). Here the CDR3 DNA reads TGTGCCAGCAGCCCAGGACACACGAACTCTGGAAACACCATATATTTT. Translated: CASSPGHTNSGNTIYF.

A word on this clonotype: This clone may be a read error of a much larger clone one base away. The chain couples TRBV6-5 to TRBJ1-4; TRBD1 aligns across 8 bases. The CDR3 spans 15 residues. CDR1 and CDR2 from the germline V gene are MNHEY and SVGAGI. CDR3 sequence (DNA): TGTGCCAGCAGGGGGACAGGACGAACTAATGAAGAACTGTTTTTT. This translates into CASRGTGRTNEELFF.

This clonotype was picked up many times. The gene calls are TRBV25-1 and TRBJ2-7, with D perhaps TRBD1 or TRBD2 (5 bases each). The CDR3 covers 14 residues. Germline V gene sequence: CDR1 MGHDK, CDR2 SYGVNS. V was clipped by 6 bases and J by 0 bases, with 12 bases between them. The CDR3 DNA reads TGTGCCAGCAGCCAACGGGACGGCTCCTACGAGCAGTACTTC. It translates to CASSQRDGSYEQYF.

The chain combines TRBV20-1 with TRBJ2-4, with D uncertain. The J call may be mistaken, given a closer DNA end match to TRBJ2-1. Germline V CDR1 and CDR2: DFQATT, SNEGSKA (reference sequence). The CDR3 is made up of 15 amino acids. CDR3 residues: CSARDPGSAKNIQFF. CDR3 nucleotide sequence: TGCAGTGCTAGAGACCCGGGTTCAGCCAAAAACATTCAGTTCTTC.

This sequence joins TRBV14 and TRBJ2-3; D possibly corresponds to TRBD2 (7 bases). Trimming removed 7 bases from V and 4 bases from J, with 21 bases in between. The length of the CDR3 is 16 residues. From germline, CDR1 is SGHDN and CDR2 FVKESK. This CDR3 is CASTPGGAPIADTQYF. The CDR3 DNA is TGTGCCAGCACCCCTGGGGGGGCGCCTATAGCAGATACGCAGTATTTT.

This clonotype was observed a handful of times. The V call is TRBV5-1, the J call TRBJ2-3, with TRBD2 as a possible D gene (6 bases). V shed 3 bases and J shed 3 bases, with 14 bases lying between them. Germline CDR1 SGHRS, CDR2 YFSETQ. The CDR3 runs to 15 residues. The chain's CDR3 is CASSSGGSDTDTQYF. CDR3 coding DNA: TGCGCCAGCAGCTCTGGAGGGAGTGATACAGATACGCAGTATTTT.

This clonotype was picked up a small number of times. This chain uses TRBV29-1 with TRBJ2-1; the D is unclear. V lost 0 bases and J 6 bases, leaving 9 bases between the germline ends. Germline V gene sequence: CDR1 SQVTM, CDR2 ANQGSEA. This CDR3 is 13 amino acids long. CDR3 in amino acids: CSVEDLSLNEQFF. As DNA, the CDR3 is TGCAGCGTTGAAGATCTGAGTCTCAATGAGCAGTTCTTC.

In its sample, this clonotype was seen a few times. V and J are TRBV7-2 and TRBJ2-7; D ambiguous. Trimming took 5 bases from V and 12 from J, leaving 14 bases between them. CDR1 and CDR2 from the germline V gene are SGHTA and FQGNSA. The CDR3 loop spans 11 amino acids. CDR3 bases: TGTGCCAGCAGCCTAGGCGTGGGTTGGTACTTC. Its translation: CASSLGVGWYF.